The sequence of this T cell receptor beta chain was determined in a study of early T cells in non-severe SARS-CoV-2 infection. Turning to the study itself: Sequencing of bulk RNA from unsorted whole blood was done, without chain pairing.

This CDR3 spans 19 amino acids. The V segment lost 0 bases and the J segment 2 bases; nucleotides outside the gene matches: 12. Germline CDR1 is SGHDT and CDR2 is YYEEEE. This clonotype was counted a few times. TCRdb used MiXCR to reprocess the 5' RACE reads, holding one entry per CDR3 protein. The table records about 110,000 distinct CDR3 sequences, about 12% of them present only once. The source is an adult who was a healthcare worker with PCR-confirmed SARS-CoV-2 infection or an uninfected control (not recorded which). Here the sequenced sample was whole blood, taken at baseline. The V call is TRBV5-6, the J call TRBJ2-1; TRBD1 matches 9 bases. The CDR3 DNA is TGTGCCAGCAGCTTGGCCGGGGACAGGGATAGACTTACCTACAATGAGCAGTTCTTC. This encodes CASSLAGDRDRLTYNEQFF.